This passage covers 30 T cell receptor beta chains from one sample sequenced in a study of early T cells in non-severe SARS-CoV-2 infection. Via MiXCR, TCRdb re-called the 5' RACE reads, giving one row per CDR3 protein. The sample yields approximately 70,000 distinct CDR3 sequences, about 12% seen once. Sequenced here: whole blood, sampled at baseline. The receptors shown here come from an adult who was a healthcare worker with PCR-confirmed SARS-CoV-2 infection or an uninfected control (not recorded which). The donor label of this sample is uncertain.

This clonotype was picked up many times. This chain's CDR3 is CASSQDALASYNEQFF. CDR3 bases: TGTGCCAGCAGCCAAGATGCCCTAGCCTCCTACAATGAGCAGTTCTTC. This chain joins TRBV3-1 and TRBJ2-1, with D possibly TRBD2 on 5 matching bases. There are 16 residues in the CDR3. Germline CDR1 and CDR2: LGHDT and YNNKEL (reference sequence). With 0 bases removed from V and 0 bases from J, the gap between germline ends came to 9 bases.

The CDR3 nucleotides are TGTGCCAGCAGCCGAATAGGGACGCCGAAAGGAACCTTC. Translation: CASSRIGTPKGTF. This chain joins TRBV5-5 and TRBJ1-2; a possible D gene is TRBD1 (5 bases). The V end was cut by 4 bases, the J end by 14 bases, with 21 bases between. Germline loops: CDR1 SGHKS, CDR2 YYEKEE (reference sequence). CDR3 length equals 13 residues.

The chain links TRBV2 to TRBJ1-2, with TRBD1 matching over 11 bases. V shed 7 bases, J shed 2 bases, and the junction held 3 bases outside the gene matches. The CDR3 is 14 amino acids. Germline CDR1 reads SNHLY; CDR2 reads FYNNEI. CDR3 in amino acids: CASTGTGGNYGYTF. In DNA form, the CDR3 reads TGTGCCAGCACCGGGACAGGGGGGAACTATGGCTACACCTTC.

This clonotype was detected only a few times. This sequence joins TRBV29-1 and TRBJ2-7; D is unclear. V gave up 4 bases and J gave up 6 bases, with 10 bases separating them. Germline V gene data show CDR1 as SQVTM and CDR2 as ANQGSEA. The CDR3 consists of 11 residues. CDR3 coding DNA: TGCAGCGTTGGTTTGTTAGGCGAGCAGTACTTC. Translation gives CSVGLLGEQYF.

This clonotype was found a few times. The J gene is TRBJ1-5, the V gene TRBV12-3 or TRBV12-4; tentatively, D is TRBD1 (6 bases). This CDR3 comprises 20 residues. Trimming removed 4 bases from V and 0 bases from J, with 25 bases in between. CDR3 bases: TGTGCCAGCAGTTCCTATCTTTCTACAGGGACTCGCCTTAGCAATCAGCCCCAGCATTTT. It specifies CASSSYLSTGTRLSNQPQHF.

In its sample, this clonotype was seen a few times. This chain links TRBV10-3 with TRBJ2-3; a possible D gene is TRBD2 (5 bases). This CDR3 is 13 amino acids long. With 11 bases removed from V and 7 bases from J, the gap between germline ends came to 19 bases. Germline V gene sequence: CDR1 ENHRY, CDR2 SYGVKD. CDR3 sequence reads: CASLFPGSNTQYF. The CDR3 nucleotides read TGTGCCTCACTATTCCCGGGATCAAATACGCAGTATTTT.

This clonotype was detected a few times. The rearrangement uses TRBV18 and TRBJ1-2, with TRBD1 matching over 10 bases. This CDR3 has 15 residues. Trimming cost V 7 bases and J 4 bases; bases outside gene matches: 9. CDR1 and CDR2 (germline): KGHSH, LQKENI. DNA of the CDR3: TGTGCCAGCTACTCGACAGGGGGCTCCCGCTATGGCTACACCTTC. Translation: CASYSTGGSRYGYTF.

This clonotype showed up just a few times. The chain combines TRBV10-1 with TRBJ2-7; D tentatively fits TRBD1 or TRBD2 (5 bases each). This CDR3 region has 16 residues. Germline lookup yields CDR1 WNHNN and CDR2 SYGVQD (reference sequence). Trimming shortened V by 7 bases and J by 1 base, and 20 bases separated the two germline ends. CDR3 residues: CASTTHGAISSYEQYF. CDR3 coding DNA: TGCGCCAGCACCACCCACGGGGCTATCTCATCCTACGAGCAGTACTTC.

This clonotype was picked up many times. The chain carries TRBV11-2 and TRBJ2-7; D unclear. Trimming left V 3 bases short and J 0 bases short, with 3 bases between. From germline, CDR1 is SGHAT and CDR2 FQNNGV. This CDR3 spans 12 amino acids. CDR3 region: CASSFNSYEQYF. The DNA for the CDR3 is TGTGCCAGCAGCTTTAACTCCTACGAGCAGTACTTC. The entire variable domain, with the rest obtained from reference TRBV11-2 and TRBJ2-7, is as follows: EAGVAQSPRYKIIEKRQSVAFWCNPISGHATLYWYQQILGQGPKLLIQFQNNGVVDDSQLPKDRFSAERLKGVDSTLKIQPAKLEDSAVYLCASSFNSYEQYFGPGTRLTVT.

Ten or more counts support this clonotype. The V call is TRBV9, the J call TRBJ2-5; D is unresolved. The CDR3 covers 13 residues. Trimming took 2 bases from V and 3 from J, leaving 8 bases between them. Per germline, CDR1 SGDLS and CDR2 YYNGEE. The CDR3 coding sequence is TGTGCCAGCAGCGTGGGCTCCGAAGAGACCCAGTACTTC. Its translation is CASSVGSEETQYF.

The table lists this clonotype with a few counts. The V and J genes are TRBV19 and TRBJ2-1; 9 positions agree with TRBD2. The CDR3 is made up of 16 amino acids. The germline V gene encodes CDR1 LNHDA and CDR2 SQIVND (reference sequence). V was clipped by 3 bases and J by 2 bases; unmatched bases: 5. DNA of the CDR3: TGTGCCAGTAGTATCCTTTCTAGCGGGGCCTACAATGAGCAGTTCTTC. Amino acid sequence: CASSILSSGAYNEQFF.

A few counts support this clonotype. The rearrangement joins TRBV7-9 to TRBJ1-1, with a weak D call TRBD1 (6 bases). This CDR3 contains 13 residues. Germline-derived CDR1 and CDR2 are SEHNR and FQNEAQ (reference sequence). Between the trimmed V and J ends, which lost 4 bases and 3 bases, there was a span of 9 bases. CDR3: CASSYREYTEAFF. The CDR3 DNA reads as TGTGCCAGCAGCTACAGGGAGTACACTGAAGCTTTCTTT. The complete variable domain, with remaining parts taken from reference TRBV7-9 and TRBJ1-1, reads DTGVSQNPRHKITKRGQNVTFRCDPISEHNRLYWYRQTLGQGPEFLTYFQNEAQLEKSRLLSDRFSAERPKGSFSTLEIQRTEQGDSAMYLCASSYREYTEAFFGQGTRLTVV.

This clonotype occurred many times. The chain uses TRBV7-2 and TRBJ2-5; tentative D call: TRBD1 (6 bases). The CDR3 covers 13 residues. The V end lost 7 bases, the J end lost 2 bases, and 11 bases lay between the germline ends. Germline V gene data show CDR1 as SGHTA and CDR2 as FQGNSA. DNA of the CDR3: TGTGCCAGCACTACAGGGTTTCAAGAGACCCAGTACTTC. This translates into CASTTGFQETQYF.

The chain joins TRBV5-6 to TRBJ1-1; D remains ambiguous. The CDR3 extends over 16 amino acids. Trimming pared 4 bases from V and 0 bases from J, leaving 16 bases between. Germline V CDR1 and CDR2: SGHDT, YYEEEE. The chain's CDR3 is CASSRLEMGLNTEAFF. The CDR3 DNA follows: TGTGCCAGCAGCAGACTAGAGATGGGCCTGAACACTGAAGCTTTCTTT.

This clonotype was recorded many times. The rearrangement uses TRBV7-3 and TRBJ2-5; D ambiguous. Germline V gene data show CDR1 as SGHTA and CDR2 as FQGTGA. Trimming stripped 0 bases from V and 5 bases from J, with 10 bases between. There are 14 residues in the CDR3. As DNA, the CDR3 is TGTGCCAGCAGCTTAACTGGTTCTGGTGAGACCCAGTACTTC. Translation: CASSLTGSGETQYF.

V gene TRBV11-1 combines with J gene TRBJ2-5; weak D call: TRBD1 (6 bases). Germline V gene data show CDR1 as SGHAT and CDR2 as FQDESV (reference sequence). This CDR3 is built from 13 residues. The ends were cut back, 2 bases at V and 6 bases at J, with 10 bases in the middle. For the CDR3, the DNA is TGTGCCAGCAGCTTATTTCAGGGGCAGACCCAGTACTTC. Protein sequence: CASSLFQGQTQYF.

The chain uses TRBV11-2 and TRBJ2-1, with 11 positions matching TRBD2. After removal of 5 bases from V and 1 base from J, the junction contained 10 bases not matched to a gene. The CDR3 totals 18 residues. Germline V gives CDR1 SGHAT, CDR2 FQNNGV. The CDR3 loop is CASSARLAGWGSYNEQFF. The CDR3, as DNA: TGTGCCAGCAGCGCAAGACTAGCGGGATGGGGTTCCTACAATGAGCAGTTCTTC.

This clonotype was counted a few times. This chain joins TRBV29-1 and TRBJ2-7, with D possibly matching TRBD2 (5 bases). V was clipped by 3 bases and J by 6 bases, with 9 bases between them. This CDR3 comprises 11 residues. Germline loops: CDR1 SQVTM, CDR2 ANQGSEA. CDR3 sequence (DNA): TGCAGCGTTGACAACCGGGGCGAGCAGTACTTC. It encodes CSVDNRGEQYF.

The table lists this clonotype with many counts. The chain joins TRBV12-5 to TRBJ2-7; D is undetermined. CDR1 is LGHNT, CDR2 FRNRAP, per germline. V lost 1 base and J lost 7, with 11 bases in between. The CDR3 contains 13 residues. CDR3 region: CASGLEPEGEQYF. The CDR3 nucleotides read TGTGCTAGTGGTTTGGAGCCGGAAGGGGAGCAGTACTTC.

This clonotype was picked up a small number of times. The V gene is TRBV20-1, the J gene TRBJ1-2; no definite D call. CDR3 length: 11 residues. Germline V gives CDR1 DFQATT, CDR2 SNEGSKA (reference sequence). The V end lost 8 bases, the J end lost 8 bases, and 15 bases lay between the germline ends. This CDR3 reads CSSRWKGGYTF. The CDR3 DNA is TGCAGTTCCCGATGGAAGGGAGGCTACACCTTC.

The table lists this clonotype with a few counts. This sequence joins TRBV4-1 and TRBJ2-1, with 10 bases aligning to TRBD2. J was trimmed by 2 bases and V by 6 bases; bases with no gene match: 4. Germline CDR1 MGHRA, CDR2 YSYEKL. This CDR3 has 15 amino acids. CDR3 in amino acids: CASSQTSGTYNEQFF. As DNA, the CDR3 is TGCGCCAGCAGTCAAACTAGCGGGACCTACAATGAGCAGTTCTTC.

This clonotype showed up many times. The chain is built from TRBV3-1 and TRBJ1-1; D perhaps matches TRBD1 (5 bases). V was trimmed by 1 base and J by 4 bases, leaving 13 bases between them. The CDR3 covers 15 residues. Per the germline V gene, CDR1 is LGHDT and CDR2 is YNNKEL (reference sequence). CDR3 protein: CASSQGRGRGTEAFF. The CDR3 DNA follows: TGTGCCAGCAGCCAAGGGCGGGGACGGGGCACTGAAGCTTTCTTT. Full variable domain (rest looked up from reference TRBV3-1 and TRBJ1-1): DTAVSQTPKYLVTQMGNDKSIKCEQNLGHDTMYWYKQDSKKFLKIMFSYNNKELIINETVPNRFSPKSPDKAHLNLHINSLELGDSAVYFCASSQGRGRGTEAFFGQGTRLTVV.

In this sample, this clonotype turned up many times. A read error may account for a junction end that differs from germline. The chain couples TRBV7-3 to TRBJ2-7; D ambiguous. Germline loops: CDR1 SGHTA, CDR2 FQGTGA. The CDR3 spans 13 residues. The CDR3: CASSVTLGGEQYF. The CDR3 DNA sequence: TGTGCCAGCAGCGTAACCCTGGGCGGCGAGCAGTACTTC.

This rearrangement joins TRBV20-1 to TRBJ2-5; the D gene is possibly TRBD2 (6 bases). The CDR3 runs 13 residues. Trimming shortened V by 5 bases and J by 5 bases, and 15 bases separated the two germline ends. Germline CDR1 DFQATT, CDR2 SNEGSKA (reference sequence). The CDR3 loop is CSAGPGTLETQYF. In DNA, the CDR3 is TGCAGTGCTGGACCCGGGACTCTGGAGACCCAGTACTTC.

This clonotype was seen at least ten times. The V and J genes are TRBV4-3 and TRBJ1-1, with D possibly being TRBD1 (5 bases). Trimming cost V 6 bases and J 6 bases, with 17 bases left between them. The length of the CDR3 is 14 residues. In germline, CDR1 is LGHNA, CDR2 YSLEER. The CDR3 nucleotides are TGCGCCAGCAGTCGCCTAGTGGGGCACTCTGAAGCTTTCTTT. Its protein product is CASSRLVGHSEAFF.

This clonotype has more than one count but fewer than ten. The genes are TRBV9 and TRBJ1-6; 7 positions agree with TRBD1. The trim removed 7 bases at V and 10 bases at J, leaving 23 bases unmatched. The CDR3 totals 18 residues. Germline-derived CDR1 and CDR2 are SGDLS and YYNGEE. DNA of the CDR3: TGTGCCAGCTCCCGCAGAGGTGGACGACCAGACAGGGACTCACCCCTCCACTTT. Translating gives CASSRRGGRPDRDSPLHF.

There are a few counts of this clonotype. The J gene is TRBJ2-6, the V gene TRBV7-3, with D perhaps being TRBD1 or TRBD2 (5 bases each). The CDR3 is 13 amino acids. V shed 8 bases and J shed 3 bases, with 8 bases lying between them. Germline V CDR1 and CDR2: SGHTA, FQGTGA. The CDR3 reads CASGDRGANVLTF. CDR3 nucleotides: TGTGCCAGCGGGGACCGTGGGGCCAACGTCCTGACTTTC.

This clonotype was seen at least ten times. The V and J genes are TRBV7-3 and TRBJ2-2; no clear D. The CDR3 extends over 15 amino acids. Germline V gene sequence: CDR1 SGHTA, CDR2 FQGTGA. The germline V and J ends were trimmed by 5 bases and 2 bases, with 12 bases remaining between them. CDR3 nucleotides: TGTGCCAGCAGCCCCGACTTAGGCAACACCGGGGAGCTGTTTTTT. Translating gives CASSPDLGNTGELFF.

This clonotype was detected a few times. V gene TRBV7-9 combines with J gene TRBJ1-5; D not resolved. Looked up from germline, CDR1 is SEHNR and CDR2 is FQNEAQ (reference sequence). This CDR3 has 13 residues. The V end lost 1 base, the J end lost 9 bases, and 10 bases lay between the germline ends. CDR3 in amino acids: CASSLEGAAPQHF. Here the CDR3 DNA reads TGTGCCAGCAGCTTAGAGGGAGCGGCGCCCCAGCATTTT.

There are a few counts of this clonotype. The rearrangement joins TRBV7-3 to TRBJ2-3, with 8 bases aligning to TRBD2. Germline V CDR1 and CDR2: SGHTA, FQGTGA. CDR3 length: 15 amino acids. Losses at the gene ends were 1 base for V and 8 bases for J; bases not matched to a gene: 8. This CDR3 is CASSLMSGGPSTQYF. The CDR3 DNA is TGTGCCAGCAGCTTAATGTCGGGGGGGCCGAGTACGCAGTATTTT.